This entry lists 6 T cell receptor beta chains sequenced from one sample in a study of blood T cell repertoires in COVID-19 (TCRdb year 2020). Preparation of the library involved the immunoSEQ multiplex PCR assay. TCRdb limited this immuneACCESS table to in-frame rearrangements with V and J called. A share of clones is missing; checked studies link under half to unresolved V genes, and the rest is unexplained. The sample table holds about 37,000 clones, of which approximately 90% were seen once. 10% to 15% of the sample goes to the ten largest clones. Material for sequencing was peripheral blood. The receptor set was obtained from a man in his 60s with active COVID-19.

V and J are TRBV6-5 and TRBJ1-2; D gene unclear. Germline V lookup: CDR1 MNHEY, CDR2 SVGAGI. The V and J ends lost 2 bases and 2 bases respectively, with 6 bases between them. The CDR3 is made up of 13 amino acids. CDR3 in DNA: TGTGCCAGCAGTTACGCAGTGAACTATGGCTACACCTTC. It yields the protein CASSYAVNYGYTF.

This clone showed up just a few times. The V call is TRBV5-4, the J call TRBJ1-6; TRBD1 might be the D (5 bases). The germline V and J ends were trimmed by 3 bases and 7 bases, with 14 bases remaining between them. CDR1 is SGHNT and CDR2 is YYREEE in the germline V gene (reference sequence). The CDR3 contains 15 residues. The CDR3 nucleotides are TGTGCCAGCAGCTCTGGGGGGGATCAGAATTCACCCCTCCACTTT. Its protein is CASSSGGDQNSPLHF.

This clone was picked up one time. The gene calls are TRBV7-9 and TRBJ1-1; D is unclear. Per germline, CDR1 SEHNR and CDR2 FQNEAQ (reference sequence). The length of the CDR3 is 16 residues. The V end lost 1 base, the J end lost 6 bases, and 18 bases lay between the germline ends. The CDR3 protein is CASSLGVGALSAEAFF. The CDR3 DNA follows: TGTGCCAGCAGCTTAGGAGTCGGAGCCCTTAGCGCTGAAGCTTTCTTT.

The chain employs TRBV5-1 and TRBJ2-2; TRBD1 aligns across 8 bases. Germline V gene sequence: CDR1 SGHRS, CDR2 YFSETQ. Losses at the gene ends were 6 bases for V and 7 bases for J; bases not matched to a gene: 8. The CDR3 loop spans 14 amino acids. CDR3 sequence: CASNYQGAIGELFF. CDR3 sequence (DNA): TGCGCCAGCAACTATCAGGGGGCGATCGGGGAGCTGTTTTTT.

The V gene is TRBV4-3, the J gene TRBJ1-6; 8 nucleotides line up with TRBD1. After removal of 0 bases from V and 5 bases from J, the junction contained 3 bases not matched to a gene. The CDR3 length is 16 residues. In germline, CDR1 is LGHNA, CDR2 YSLEER. CDR3 bases: TGCGCCAGCAGCCAAGAATGGACAGGGAATAATTCACCCCTCCACTTT. Translation: CASSQEWTGNNSPLHF.

This clone came up once. V is TRBV10-3 and J is TRBJ1-2; 9 bases match TRBD1. V was pared by 6 bases and J by 6 bases, with 5 bases of the junction left unmatched. Germline values: CDR1 ENHRY, CDR2 SYGVKD. CDR3 length equals 13 residues. CDR3 in amino acids: CAIRGQGKDGYTF. CDR3 DNA: TGTGCCATCAGGGGACAGGGTAAGGATGGCTACACCTTC.